This T cell receptor beta chain was identified in a study of CD4 T cell repertoires in COVID-19. The protocol was immunoSEQ multiplex PCR, while the TCRdb copy is restricted to in-frame clones and leaves out a portion. Of about 24,000 clones listed, over 90% are singletons. The CDR3 contains 12 residues. Germline V gene data show CDR1 as WNHNN and CDR2 as SYGVQD (reference sequence). The J segment lost 11 bases and the V segment lost 0 bases, leaving 1 base of the junction unmatched. No culture step preceded sequencing of the ex vivo isolated memory T cells. The sample was circulating follicular helper CD4+ T cells (cTfh) from blood, taken before the COVID-19 pandemic. The gene calls are TRBV10-1 and TRBJ2-3, with 8 positions matching TRBD2. The source is a human donor who had COVID-19. The CDR3: CASSESSGRQYF. Written as DNA, the CDR3 is TGCGCCAGCAGTGAGTCGAGCGGGAGGCAGTATTTT.